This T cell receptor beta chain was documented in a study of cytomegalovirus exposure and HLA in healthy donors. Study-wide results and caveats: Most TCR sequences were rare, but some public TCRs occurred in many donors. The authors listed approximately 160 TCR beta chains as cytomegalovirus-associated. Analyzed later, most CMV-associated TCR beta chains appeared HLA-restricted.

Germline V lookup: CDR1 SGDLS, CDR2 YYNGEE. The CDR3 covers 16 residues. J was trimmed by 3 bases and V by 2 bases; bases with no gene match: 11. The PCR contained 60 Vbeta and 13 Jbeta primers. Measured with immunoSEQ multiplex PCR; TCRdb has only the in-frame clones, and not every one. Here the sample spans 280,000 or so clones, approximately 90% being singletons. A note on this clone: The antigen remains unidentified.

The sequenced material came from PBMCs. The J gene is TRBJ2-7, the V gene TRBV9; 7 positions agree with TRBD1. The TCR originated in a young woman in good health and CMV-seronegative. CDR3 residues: CASSVDTGTVSYEQYF. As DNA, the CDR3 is TGTGCCAGCAGCGTCGATACAGGGACAGTGAGCTACGAGCAGTACTTC.